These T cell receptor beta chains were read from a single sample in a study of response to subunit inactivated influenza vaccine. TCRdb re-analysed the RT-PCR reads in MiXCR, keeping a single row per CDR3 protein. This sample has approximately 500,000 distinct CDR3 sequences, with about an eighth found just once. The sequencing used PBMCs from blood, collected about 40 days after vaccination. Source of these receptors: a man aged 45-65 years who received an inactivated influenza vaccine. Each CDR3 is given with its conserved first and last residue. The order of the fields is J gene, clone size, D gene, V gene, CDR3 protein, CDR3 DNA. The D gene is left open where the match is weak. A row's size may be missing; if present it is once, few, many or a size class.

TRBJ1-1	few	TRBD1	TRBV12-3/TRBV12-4	CASRQGVSEAFF	TGTGCCAGCCGACAGGGAGTATCTGAAGCTTTCTTT
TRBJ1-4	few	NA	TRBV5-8	CASSLSYSGNEKLFF	TGTGCCAGCAGCTTGTCTTACAGCGGTAATGAAAAACTGTTTTTT
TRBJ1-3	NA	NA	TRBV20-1	CSAMAGSTGNTIYF	TGCAGTGCTATGGCGGGGTCTACTGGAAACACCATATATTTT
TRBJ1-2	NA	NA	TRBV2	CASSRGRDYGYTF	TGTGCCAGCAGCAGGGGACGCGACTATGGCTACACCTTC
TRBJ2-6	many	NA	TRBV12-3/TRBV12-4	CASRSSGANVLTF	TGTGCCAGCAGGAGCTCTGGGGCCAACGTCCTGACTTTC
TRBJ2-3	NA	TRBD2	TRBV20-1	CSATSGGALPTQYF	TGCAGTGCTACTAGCGGGGGGGCCTTACCTACGCAGTATTTT
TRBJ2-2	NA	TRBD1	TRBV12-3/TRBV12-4	CASSIGTGNTGELFF	TGTGCCAGCAGTATCGGGACAGGGAACACCGGGGAGCTGTTTTTT
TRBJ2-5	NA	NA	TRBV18	CASSLLTGTAQETQYF	TGTGCCAGCTCACTATTGACCGGGACGGCACAAGAGACCCAGTACTTC
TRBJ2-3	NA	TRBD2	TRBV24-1	CATTSGRGDTDTQYF	TGTGCCACCACCTCCGGGCGGGGGGACACAGATACGCAGTATTTT
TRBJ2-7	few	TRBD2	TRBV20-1	CSLAGRSYEQYF	TGCAGCTTAGCGGGAAGGTCCTACGAGCAGTACTTC
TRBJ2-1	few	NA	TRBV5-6	CASSPVTGGIGTSADNEQFF	TGTGCCAGCAGCCCCGTGACAGGGGGCATCGGGACTAGCGCCGACAATGAGCAGTTCTTC
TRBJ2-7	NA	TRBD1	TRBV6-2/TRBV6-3	CASSYPLGQGDEQYF	TGTGCCAGCAGTTACCCACTGGGACAGGGGGATGAGCAGTACTTC
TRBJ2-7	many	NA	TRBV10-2	CASSLRGDVDEQYF	TGCGCCAGCAGTCTAAGGGGAGACGTCGACGAGCAGTACTTC
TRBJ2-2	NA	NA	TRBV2	CASRSRTTGELFF	TGTGCCAGCAGGTCCCGAACAACCGGGGAGCTGTTTTTT
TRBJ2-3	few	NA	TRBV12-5	CASGSGSTDTQYF	TGTGCTAGTGGTTCCGGCAGCACAGATACGCAGTATTTT
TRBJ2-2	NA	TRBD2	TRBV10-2	CASSESRLAGGTNTGELFF	TGCGCCAGCAGTGAGTCACGACTAGCGGGGGGAACGAACACCGGGGAGCTGTTTTTT
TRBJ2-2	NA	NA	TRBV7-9	CASSFGPGIDGELFF	TGTGCCAGCAGCTTTGGTCCAGGGATAGACGGGGAGCTGTTTTTT
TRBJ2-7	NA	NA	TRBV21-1	CASSKSSGRKPYEQYF	TGTGCCAGCAGCAAAAGTAGCGGGAGGAAGCCCTACGAGCAGTACTTC
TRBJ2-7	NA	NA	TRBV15	CATSRDHGTYEQYF	TGTGCCACCAGCAGAGATCACGGGACCTACGAGCAGTACTTC
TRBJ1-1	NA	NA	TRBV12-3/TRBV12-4	CASSLRVGAAEAFF	TGTGCCAGCAGTTTAAGGGTGGGGGCCGCTGAAGCTTTCTTT
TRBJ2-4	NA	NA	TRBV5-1	CASSLGLFAQGTIQYF	TGCGCCAGCAGCTTGGGGCTTTTCGCACAGGGGACTATTCAGTACTTC
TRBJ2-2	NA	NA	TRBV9	CASSVDGSGSGELFF	TGTGCCAGCAGCGTAGACGGGAGTGGGTCCGGGGAGCTGTTTTTT
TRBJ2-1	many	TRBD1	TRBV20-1	CSGQGRYNEQFF	TGCAGTGGACAGGGCCGCTACAATGAGCAGTTCTTC
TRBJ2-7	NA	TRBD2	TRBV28	CASSLTAGGAEQYF	TGTGCCAGCAGTTTAACAGCGGGAGGGGCCGAGCAGTACTTC
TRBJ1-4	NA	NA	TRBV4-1	CASSQDRTTNEKLFF	TGCGCCAGCAGCCAAGATCGGACAACTAATGAAAAACTGTTTTTT
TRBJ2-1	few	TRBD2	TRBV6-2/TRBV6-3	CASSYSGGNGAGGSDEQFF	TGTGCCAGCAGTTACTCAGGAGGGAATGGAGCGGGGGGAAGCGATGAGCAGTTCTTC
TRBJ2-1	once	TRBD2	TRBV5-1	CASFSGSPYNEQFF	TGCGCCAGTTTTAGCGGGAGCCCCTACAATGAGCAGTTCTTC
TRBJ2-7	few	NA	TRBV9	CASSVAPDTEQYF	TGTGCCAGCAGCGTAGCCCCTGACACGGAGCAGTACTTC
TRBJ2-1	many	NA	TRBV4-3	CASSQEVGGYNEQFF	TGCGCCAGCAGCCAAGAAGTAGGGGGCTACAATGAGCAGTTCTTC
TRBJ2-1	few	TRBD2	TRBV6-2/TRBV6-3	CASSYPATGGSYSYNEQFF	TGTGCCAGCAGTTACCCCGCAACGGGGGGTTCGTACTCCTACAATGAGCAGTTCTTC
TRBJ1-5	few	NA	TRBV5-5	CASSLWDQNQPQHF	TGTGCCAGCAGCTTATGGGACCAGAATCAGCCCCAGCATTTT
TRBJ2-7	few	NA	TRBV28	CASSVKYEQYF	TGTGCCAGCAGTGTCAAGTACGAGCAGTACTTC
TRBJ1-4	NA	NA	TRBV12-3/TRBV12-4	CASSRQVTTNEKLFF	TGTGCCAGCAGCAGACAGGTTACAACTAATGAAAAACTGTTTTTT
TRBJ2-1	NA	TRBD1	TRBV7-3	CASSLGGGQGLQQFF	TGTGCCAGCAGCTTAGGTGGCGGACAGGGGCTTCAGCAGTTCTTC
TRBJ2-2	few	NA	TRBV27	CASSLTILASGELFF	TGTGCCAGCAGTTTAACTATACTAGCTTCCGGGGAGCTGTTTTTT
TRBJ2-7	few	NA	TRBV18	CASSPGIQGVLGEQYF	TGTGCCAGCTCACCCGGGATACAGGGTGTTTTGGGAGAGCAGTACTTC
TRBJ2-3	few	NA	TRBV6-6	CASSVSDTQYF	TGTGCCAGCAGTGTCTCGGATACGCAGTATTTT
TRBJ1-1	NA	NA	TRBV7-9	CASSPLVNTEAFF	TGTGCCAGCAGCCCTTTAGTGAACACTGAAGCTTTCTTT
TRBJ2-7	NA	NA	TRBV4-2	CASSQGGISGSSYEQYF	TGTGCCAGCAGCCAAGGCGGAATTAGCGGAAGCTCCTACGAGCAGTACTTC
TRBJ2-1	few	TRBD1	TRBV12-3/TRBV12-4	CASRLIGTGGNEQFF	TGTGCCAGCAGACTTATAGGGACAGGGGGTAATGAGCAGTTCTTC
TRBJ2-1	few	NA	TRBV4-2	CASSHRSSNEQFF	TGTGCCAGCAGCCATCGTAGCAGTAATGAGCAGTTCTTC
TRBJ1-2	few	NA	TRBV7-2	CASSLAGQGVYGYTF	TGTGCCAGCAGCTTAGCAGGCCAGGGTGTCTATGGCTACACCTTC